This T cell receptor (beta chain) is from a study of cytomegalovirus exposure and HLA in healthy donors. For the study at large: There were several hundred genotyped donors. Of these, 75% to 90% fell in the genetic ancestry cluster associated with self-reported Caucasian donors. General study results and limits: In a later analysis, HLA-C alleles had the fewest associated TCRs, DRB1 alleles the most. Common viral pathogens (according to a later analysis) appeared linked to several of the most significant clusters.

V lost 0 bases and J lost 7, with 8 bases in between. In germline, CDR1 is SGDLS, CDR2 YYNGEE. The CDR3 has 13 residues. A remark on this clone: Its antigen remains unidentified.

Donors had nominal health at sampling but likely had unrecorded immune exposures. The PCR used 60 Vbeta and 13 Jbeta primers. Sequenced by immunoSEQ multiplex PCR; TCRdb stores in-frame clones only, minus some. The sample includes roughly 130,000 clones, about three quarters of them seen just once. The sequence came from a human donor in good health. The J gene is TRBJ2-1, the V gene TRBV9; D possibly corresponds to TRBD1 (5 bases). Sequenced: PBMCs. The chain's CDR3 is CASSVDRKNEQFF. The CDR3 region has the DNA TGTGCCAGCAGCGTAGACAGGAAAAATGAGCAGTTCTTC.